Detailed here is one TCR beta chain. What it binds is unknown. This may arise from a read error, as a much more abundant clone is one base away. This sample stems from a study of response to subunit inactivated influenza vaccine. TCRdb used MiXCR to reprocess the RT-PCR reads, holding one entry per CDR3 protein. Of some 850,000 distinct CDR3 sequences listed, around 18% are singletons. CDR1 SNHLY and CDR2 FYNNEI come from the germline V gene. The CDR3 covers 11 residues. The V end was cut by 7 bases, the J end by 4 bases, with 5 bases between. Findings and caveats of the study: The authors suggested that every seasonal influenza vaccination recruits few new T cells.

Sequencing used PBMCs from blood, obtained approximately 5 days after vaccination. The sequence was collected from a man aged 50 or older who received an inactivated influenza vaccine. The V gene is TRBV2, the J gene TRBJ2-1, with no clear D. The CDR3 coding sequence is TGTGCCAGCATACTATACAATGAGCAGTTCTTC. It encodes CASILYNEQFF.